Below are 6 T cell receptor beta chains sequenced from a single sample in a study of OX40 agonist ivuxolimab in advanced cancers. The data were produced by immunoSEQ multiplex PCR, yet TCRdb's version contains in-frame clones alone and is incomplete. The table records more than 45,000 clones, approximately 86% of them present only once. Sequencing was performed on CD4+ or CD8+ T cells sorted from blood, taken in a trial of the OX40 agonist ivuxolimab. The receptors come from an adult with an advanced solid tumor such as melanoma, head and neck, liver or kidney cancer.

This chain joins TRBV6-5 and TRBJ2-7; the D gene is possibly TRBD1 (6 bases). The CDR3 is made up of 15 amino acids. V lost 0 bases to trimming and J lost 7 bases, with 16 bases between them. Germline V gene lookup returns CDR1 MNHEY and CDR2 SVGAGI. As DNA, the CDR3 is TGTGCCAGCAGTTACTCGTCCGTACAGGGTTCTGAGCAGTACTTC. Its protein product is CASSYSSVQGSEQYF.

Regarding this clone: At one end the junction does not follow the germline gene, possibly because of a read error. This rearrangement joins TRBV18 to TRBJ1-3; 7 nucleotides match TRBD1. The CDR3 is 15 residues long. Germline V gene lookup returns CDR1 KGHSH and CDR2 LQKENI. This CDR3 reads CASSPQGIDGNTIYF. CDR3 in DNA: TGTGCCAGCTCTCCACAGGGGATCGATGGAAACACCATATATTTT.

The chain uses TRBV27 and TRBJ2-7, with 8 bases matching TRBD2. Germline V gives CDR1 MNHEY, CDR2 SMNVEV (reference sequence). V was pared by 6 bases and J by 3 bases, with 7 bases of the junction left unmatched. This CDR3 is 14 amino acids long. DNA for the CDR3: TGTGCCAGCAGCCCACAAGCGGGAGTCTACGAGCAGTACTTC. Protein sequence: CASSPQAGVYEQYF.

Details on this clone: This same CDR3 is encoded by further DNA sequences in the sample. The rearrangement joins TRBV5-1 to TRBJ1-5, with D unclear. The CDR3 is made up of 14 amino acids. Germline lookup yields CDR1 SGHRS and CDR2 YFSETQ. V dropped 0 bases and J dropped 0 bases, with 4 bases sitting between them. In DNA, the CDR3 is TGCGCCAGCAGCTTGGAGGGTAGCAATCAGCCCCAGCATTTT. It yields the protein CASSLEGSNQPQHF.

The V and J genes are TRBV6-6 and TRBJ2-1; D possibly corresponds to TRBD2 (5 bases). The CDR3 has 13 amino acids. Germline V gene sequence: CDR1 MNHNY, CDR2 SVGAGI (reference sequence). V was pared by 6 bases and J by 9 bases, with 15 bases between. CDR3 nucleotide sequence: TGTGCCAGCAGACCCGGACTGGGCGGTGAGCAGTTCTTC. It specifies CASRPGLGGEQFF.

The chain couples TRBV5-1 to TRBJ1-5; tentatively, D is TRBD1 (6 bases). The V and J ends lost 5 bases and 5 bases respectively, with 11 bases between them. Germline assignment: CDR1 SGHRS and CDR2 YFSETQ. This CDR3 is built from 13 residues. In DNA form, the CDR3 reads TGCGCCAGCAGAAACAGGGTCCATCAGCCCCAGCATTTT. Protein product: CASRNRVHQPQHF.